This section outlines one TCR beta chain sequence together with its context. What it binds is unknown. Possible read error: a much larger clone is one base away. The CDR3 consists of 16 residues. V lost 4 bases to trimming and J lost 3 bases; unmatched junction nucleotides: 12. Germline CDR1 MGHRA, CDR2 YSYEKL. The authors extracted at least 5 micrograms of total RNA per sample. It was with a sample-barcoded 5' primer and a J-beta primer mix that a second PCR of roughly 7 to 12 cycles was run. A minimum of 3 million CDR3-containing paired-end reads was obtained for each sample. MiXCR, applied by TCRdb to the 5' RACE reads, yields one record per CDR3 protein. The table includes some 1.6 million distinct CDR3 sequences, around 36% detected once. This entry comes from a study of blood T cells in healthy people across ages. The study's findings and limits: Conclusively comparing naive with antigen-experienced cells was impossible with unsorted PBMCs.

The clonotype comes from a woman in her 30s in good health. The J gene is TRBJ2-7, the V gene TRBV4-1; TRBD1 aligns across 7 bases. Sequences were obtained from blood. The CDR3 sequence is CASSRPRGAGGYEQYF. CDR3 in DNA: TGCGCCAGCAGCCGACCCCGTGGGGCAGGGGGCTACGAGCAGTACTTC.